Listed below are T cell receptor beta chains from one sample, sequenced in a study of CD4 T cells in relation to SARS-CoV-2 and coronaviruses. TCRdb's table, derived via immunoSEQ multiplex PCR, lists solely in-frame clones and lacks some. The sample records about 56,000 clones, about 92% being singletons. Sequencing used naive CD4+ T cells from PBMCs. These receptors were collected from an adult with COVID-19. CDR3s include the opening cysteine and the closing phenylalanine or tryptophan. The D gene is left open where the match is weak. Not all rows give a size; the values are once, few, many and, for expanded clones, a class.

D gene	V gene	J gene	clone size	CDR3 protein	CDR3 DNA
NA	TRBV19	TRBJ1-1	NA	CASSSGTENTEAFF	TGTGCCAGTAGTTCGGGCACAGAGAACACTGAAGCTTTCTTT
NA	TRBV28	TRBJ1-6	once	CASSSAGGGNSPLHF	TGTGCCAGCAGTTCCGCCGGGGGAGGTAATTCACCCCTCCACTTT
NA	TRBV19	TRBJ2-5	NA	CASSSSRETQYF	TGTGCCAGTAGTTCCTCTAGGGAGACCCAGTACTTC
NA	TRBV6-7	TRBJ1-3	NA	CASTRRYSGNTIYF	TGTGCCAGCACCCGACGGTACTCTGGAAACACCATATATTTT
NA	TRBV24-1	TRBJ2-1	NA	CATSDFLNEQFF	TGTGCCACCAGTGATTTTCTCAATGAGCAGTTCTTC
TRBD1	TRBV4-1	TRBJ2-4	NA	CASSQDRSKNIQYF	TGCGCCAGCAGCCAGGACAGGTCTAAAAACATTCAGTACTTC
NA	TRBV28	TRBJ2-1	NA	CASSYPLQISRDRPYNEQFF	TGTGCCAGCAGTTACCCCCTCCAAATTTCTAGAGACCGACCCTACAATGAGCAGTTCTTC
NA	TRBV5-8	TRBJ2-3	NA	CASRLVAGDTQYF	TGTGCCAGCAGATTAGTCGCGGGAGATACGCAGTATTTT
NA	TRBV6-9	TRBJ1-4	NA	CASSLGRNGEKLFF	TGTGCCAGCAGTTTAGGGCGGAATGGGGAAAAACTGTTTTTT
NA	TRBV5-1	TRBJ1-2	NA	CASSSQAGSDYGYTF	TGCGCCAGCAGCTCCCAGGCAGGAAGCGACTATGGCTACACCTTC
NA	TRBV9	TRBJ1-2	NA	CASSVAHSSYGYTF	TGTGCCAGCAGCGTAGCTCATTCCAGCTATGGCTACACCTTC
TRBD1	TRBV7-3	TRBJ1-1	few	CASSKTGSRDEAFF	TGTGCCAGCAGCAAGACAGGGAGCAGAGATGAAGCTTTCTTT
NA	TRBV2	TRBJ2-7	NA	CASSGAGSEQYF	TGTGCCAGCAGTGGGGCAGGGTCCGAGCAGTACTTC
TRBD1	TRBV11-1	TRBJ2-7	NA	CASSSGTGREQYF	TGTGCCAGCAGCTCCGGGACAGGACGCGAGCAGTACTTC
TRBD1	TRBV28	TRBJ2-6	NA	CASSSIYLDRGRPLPLWGANVLTF	TGTGCCAGCAGTTCAATATACCTAGACAGGGGAAGACCCCTCCCGCTCTGGGGGGCCAACGTCCTGACTTTC
TRBD2	TRBV6-2/TRBV6-3	TRBJ2-3	few	CASSTGLAGGVDTQYF	TGTGCCAGCAGTACTGGACTAGCGGGAGGGGTAGATACGCAGTATTTT
NA	TRBV2	TRBJ1-5	NA	CASGLGGISQPQHF	TGTGCCAGCGGATTGGGGGGGATTAGTCAGCCCCAGCATTTT
TRBD2	TRBV24-1	TRBJ2-3	NA	CATSDPVAGGTDTQYF	TGTGCCACCAGTGACCCCGTAGCGGGAGGGACAGATACGCAGTATTTT
TRBD2	TRBV11-1	TRBJ2-5	NA	CASSQVGLAQVETQYF	TGTGCCAGCAGCCAAGTGGGACTAGCCCAGGTGGAGACCCAGTACTTC
TRBD1	TRBV2	TRBJ2-1	NA	CASRGTGSNNEQFF	TGTGCCAGCAGGGGGACAGGTTCGAACAATGAGCAGTTCTTC
TRBD1	TRBV19	TRBJ1-1	NA	CASGLLTGGNTEAFF	TGTGCCAGTGGATTGTTGACAGGGGGGAACACTGAAGCTTTCTTT
TRBD2	TRBV7-2	TRBJ2-1	NA	CASSPLAGGAGEQFF	TGTGCCAGCAGCCCCCTAGCGGGAGGTGCCGGTGAGCAGTTCTTC
NA	TRBV28	TRBJ2-1	NA	CASSDSSSSYNEQFF	TGTGCCAGCAGTGATAGCTCAAGCTCCTACAATGAGCAGTTCTTC
TRBD2	TRBV5-4	TRBJ2-2	NA	CASSLASGPANTGELFF	TGTGCCAGCAGCTTGGCTAGCGGGCCTGCGAACACCGGGGAGCTGTTTTTT
NA	TRBV25-1	TRBJ2-7	NA	CASSARDIRVEQYF	TGTGCCAGCAGTGCCCGGGACATAAGAGTCGAGCAGTACTTC
TRBD1	TRBV4-1	TRBJ2-3	NA	CASSQERQGLGDTQYF	TGCGCCAGCAGCCAAGAACGACAGGGGCTTGGAGATACGCAGTATTTT
TRBD1	TRBV18	TRBJ1-2	NA	CASSRDRGNYGYTF	TGTGCCAGCTCACGCGACAGGGGGAACTATGGCTACACCTTC
NA	TRBV7-8	TRBJ1-4	NA	CASSSPGMGEKLFF	TGTGCCAGCAGCTCCCCAGGGATGGGCGAAAAACTGTTTTTT
NA	TRBV7-9	TRBJ2-3	NA	CASSLVALTTSTDTQYF	TGTGCCAGCAGCTTAGTGGCACTCACGACTAGCACAGATACGCAGTATTTT
TRBD1	TRBV19	TRBJ2-3	NA	CANSNPGTGLPDTQYF	TGTGCCAATAGTAACCCCGGGACAGGGCTCCCAGATACGCAGTATTTT
NA	TRBV11-2	TRBJ2-7	few	CASSLGSGVSYEQYF	TGTGCCAGCAGCTTGGGGTCAGGGGTCTCCTACGAGCAGTACTTC
NA	TRBV7-3	TRBJ2-1	NA	CASSLTANEQFF	TGTGCCAGCAGCTTAACTGCCAATGAGCAGTTCTTC
TRBD2	TRBV28	TRBJ2-3	NA	CASSLSAGGTDTQYF	TGTGCCAGCAGTTTATCCGCGGGAGGTACAGATACGCAGTATTTT
NA	TRBV11-3	TRBJ2-6	NA	CASSLGGGVGANVLTF	TGTGCCAGCAGCTTAGGTGGAGGGGTCGGGGCCAACGTCCTGACTTTC
NA	TRBV9	TRBJ1-2	once	CASSPRPWGSNGYTF	TGTGCCAGCAGCCCCCGGCCTTGGGGGTCTAACGGCTACACCTTC
NA	TRBV29-1	TRBJ1-1	NA	CSVEGTGFLEAFF	TGCAGCGTTGAAGGGACGGGTTTTCTTGAAGCTTTCTTT
NA	TRBV30	TRBJ2-1	NA	CAWSVAGLTFNEQFF	TGTGCCTGGAGTGTAGCAGGGCTTACATTTAATGAGCAGTTCTTC
NA	TRBV15	TRBJ2-1	once	CATSRDPDPNRFF	TGTGCTACCAGCAGAGATCCTGACCCTAACCGGTTCTTC
NA	TRBV29-1	TRBJ2-7	NA	CSVIPRDRSYEQYF	TGCAGCGTAATACCGCGGGACAGATCCTACGAGCAGTACTTC
NA	TRBV4-1	TRBJ1-4	NA	CASSQDSGRGEKLFF	TGCGCCAGCAGCCAAGATTCGGGGCGCGGAGAAAAACTGTTTTTT
TRBD2	TRBV5-4	TRBJ2-5	NA	CASSFALREGQETQYF	TGTGCCAGCAGCTTTGCCTTGCGGGAGGGCCAGGAGACCCAGTACTTC
NA	TRBV28	TRBJ1-1	NA	CASSSPRGGGTEAFF	TGTGCCAGCAGTTCGCCTCGGGGGGGTGGCACTGAAGCTTTCTTT
NA	TRBV14	TRBJ2-3	NA	CASSWIRADTQYF	TGTGCCAGCAGTTGGATTCGGGCAGATACGCAGTATTTT
NA	TRBV2	TRBJ1-4	NA	CASSPHATSEKLFF	TGTGCCAGCAGCCCCCACGCGACCTCTGAAAAACTGTTTTTT
NA	TRBV28	TRBJ1-5	NA	CASSAAGWNQPQHF	TGTGCCAGCAGTGCAGCCGGATGGAATCAGCCCCAGCATTTT
NA	TRBV7-9	TRBJ2-7	NA	CASSRGVSGVGLLYEQYF	TGTGCCAGCAGCAGAGGGGTATCGGGAGTGGGACTTTTGTACGAGCAGTACTTC
NA	TRBV3-1/TRBV3-2	TRBJ1-5	once	CASSPTGYSNQPQHF	TGTGCCAGCAGCCCGACAGGTTATAGCAATCAGCCCCAGCATTTT
NA	TRBV4-1	TRBJ2-7	few	CASSQLVGEQYF	TGCGCCAGCAGCCAACTAGTCGGCGAGCAGTACTTC
NA	TRBV2	TRBJ2-7	NA	CASTRRDREQYF	TGTGCCAGTACTCGTAGGGACCGCGAGCAGTACTTC
TRBD2	TRBV2	TRBJ2-7	NA	CASTPSSGRVYEQYF	TGTGCCAGCACCCCATCCAGCGGGAGAGTCTACGAGCAGTACTTC